This T cell receptor beta chain was profiled in a study of blood T cell repertoires in COVID-19. About the research overall: PBMCs, B-cell-depleted T cells, or T cells provided the cDNA or gDNA that made up the material.

Germline V gene lookup returns CDR1 SGHRS and CDR2 YFSETQ. J was trimmed by 11 bases and V by 0 bases; bases with no gene match: 17. This CDR3 has 17 amino acids. Per the authors' pipeline: Estimation of nucleated cell counts was performed using reference gene primer amplification. Repertoires were generated with immunoSEQ multiplex PCR, while TCRdb's copy carries only in-frame clones and drops some. V, J and clone size were drawn from that table, and D and trimming were deduced from the DNA. The sample carries approximately 130,000 clones, roughly four fifths recorded once. This sequence originates from a human donor in a cohort sampled during active COVID-19. The sequenced sample was peripheral blood. The chain joins TRBV5-1 to TRBJ2-1, with 7 bases lining up with TRBD1. CDR3: CASSLVPDRFPYPQQFF. The DNA for the CDR3 is TGCGCCAGCAGCTTGGTACCGGACAGGTTCCCCTACCCGCAGCAGTTCTTC.